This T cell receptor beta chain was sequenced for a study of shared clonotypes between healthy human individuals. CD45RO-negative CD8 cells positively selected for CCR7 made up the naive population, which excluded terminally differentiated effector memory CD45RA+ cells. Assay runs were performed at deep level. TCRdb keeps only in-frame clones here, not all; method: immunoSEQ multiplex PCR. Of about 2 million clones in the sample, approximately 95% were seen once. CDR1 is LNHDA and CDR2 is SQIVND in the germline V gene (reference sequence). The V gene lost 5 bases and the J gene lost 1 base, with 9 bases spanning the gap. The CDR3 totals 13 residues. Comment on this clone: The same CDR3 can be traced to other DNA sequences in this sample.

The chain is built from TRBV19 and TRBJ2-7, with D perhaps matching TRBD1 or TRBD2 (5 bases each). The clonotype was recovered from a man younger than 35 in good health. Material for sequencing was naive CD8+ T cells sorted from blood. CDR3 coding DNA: TGTGCCAGTAGTTCCAGGGAGTCCTACGAGCAGTACTTC. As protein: CASSSRESYEQYF.